The 8 T cell receptor beta chains reported below all come from one sample, sequenced in a study of T cell repertoires in cytomegalovirus infection. TCRdb called the reads again in MiXCR, with one record for every CDR3 protein. The data show 480,000 or so distinct CDR3 sequences, 11% seen once. Sequenced: PBMCs. The receptors come from a human donor in good health (CMV status not recorded). Some clones in this sample may be carry-over from other donors' samples.

This clonotype turned up a few times. J is TRBJ2-7 and V is TRBV9; 10 bases align to TRBD2. CDR1 is SGDLS, CDR2 YYNGEE, per germline. The ends lost 5 bases at V and 3 bases at J; junction bases unmatched: 8. This CDR3 has 15 residues. CDR3 residues: CASSALAGEVYEQYF. The CDR3 region has the DNA TGTGCCAGCAGTGCGCTAGCGGGAGAAGTCTACGAGCAGTACTTC.

The sample holds many counts of this clonotype. This chain uses TRBV11-3 with TRBJ2-7, with 7 bases fitting TRBD1. Unmatched junction bases numbered 8, after V lost 1 base and J lost 2 bases. This CDR3 region has 16 residues. Germline values: CDR1 SGHNT, CDR2 YENEEA. CDR3 in amino acids: CASSLGGTEPPYEQYF. The CDR3 DNA follows: TGTGCCAGCAGCTTAGGGGGGACAGAGCCTCCCTACGAGCAGTACTTC.

This clonotype occurred many times. This sequence joins TRBV7-2 and TRBJ2-3; unclear D gene. The length of the CDR3 is 16 residues. Trimming cost V 5 bases and J 5 bases, with 20 bases left between them. Germline values: CDR1 SGHTA, CDR2 FQGNSA. The CDR3 spells CASSPRGPLIEDTQYF. CDR3 DNA sequence: TGTGCCAGCAGCCCCCGCGGTCCTTTAATAGAAGATACGCAGTATTTT.

This clonotype showed up many times. The chain has TRBV6-1 and TRBJ1-6; D call uncertain. Germline V gene sequence: CDR1 MNHNS, CDR2 SASEGT. This CDR3 has 14 residues. Trimming cost V 0 bases and J 10 bases, with 10 bases left between them. The CDR3 nucleotides are TGTGCCAGCAGTGAAGCGTACATTAACTCACCCCTCCACTTT. Translating it yields CASSEAYINSPLHF.

The J gene is TRBJ2-2, the V gene TRBV28; 9 nucleotides agree with TRBD1. V was pared by 6 bases and J by 6 bases, with 8 bases of the junction left unmatched. Germline V gene sequence: CDR1 MDHEN, CDR2 SYDVKM. The CDR3 has 15 residues. The CDR3 loop reads CASSAPGQGSGELFF. For the CDR3, the DNA is TGTGCCAGCAGCGCCCCGGGACAGGGCTCCGGGGAGCTGTTTTTT.

This clonotype was seen repeatedly, ten times or more. The chain has TRBV6-1 and TRBJ1-5, with D possibly matching TRBD1 (6 bases). Trimming took off 6 bases at V and 3 bases at J, with 12 bases between the two ends. The CDR3 length is 14 residues. CDR1 and CDR2 from the germline V gene are MNHNS and SASEGT. The DNA for the CDR3 is TGTGCCAGCAGCGTACAGGGCAACAATCAGCCCCAGCATTTT. Protein: CASSVQGNNQPQHF.

At least ten counts were recorded for this clonotype. The chain recombines TRBV6-1 with TRBJ1-2; D gene uncertain. V lost 1 base to trimming and J lost 8 bases, with 11 bases between them. Per the germline V gene, CDR1 is MNHNS and CDR2 is SASEGT. The CDR3 contains 13 residues. CDR3 protein: CASSEGRGRGYTF. DNA of the CDR3: TGTGCCAGCAGTGAAGGAAGAGGTCGGGGCTACACCTTC.

The V call is TRBV6-1, the J call TRBJ2-7; 8 bases are shared with TRBD1. This CDR3 has 13 amino acids. The V gene end was trimmed by 7 bases and the J gene end by 3 bases; junction bases not matched to a gene: 5. Germline loops: CDR1 MNHNS, CDR2 SASEGT. The CDR3 DNA reads as TGTGCCAGCAAACAGGGGGGTTACTACGAGCAGTACTTC. It specifies CASKQGGYYEQYF.